These 30 T cell receptor beta chains were sequenced from one sample in a study of cytomegalovirus exposure and HLA in healthy donors. Primers: 60 Vbeta forward and 13 Jbeta reverse. The table came from immunoSEQ multiplex PCR; TCRdb's copy has only in-frame clones and leaves some out. The sample shows approximately 220,000 clones, 82% of them seen only once. The sequenced material came from PBMCs. These receptors were collected from a man in his forties in good health and CMV-seropositive.

This rearrangement joins TRBV12-5 to TRBJ2-1; 7 bases align to TRBD2. In germline, CDR1 is LGHNT, CDR2 FRNRAP. The J segment lost 0 bases and the V segment lost 3 bases, leaving 2 bases of the junction unmatched. The CDR3 covers 15 residues. CDR3: CASGFGGSSYNEQFF. CDR3 in DNA: TGTGCTAGTGGTTTTGGCGGGAGCTCCTACAATGAGCAGTTCTTC.

This chain links TRBV18 with TRBJ2-7, with 8 bases lining up with TRBD1. This CDR3 region has 13 residues. Germline V CDR1 and CDR2: KGHSH, LQKENI. V trimming: 3 bases; J trimming: 5 bases; junction bases outside the gene matches: 3. For the CDR3, the DNA is TGTGCCAGCTCACCCGAGACAGGGGACGAGCAGTACTTC. Its protein is CASSPETGDEQYF. The full variable domain, completed using reference TRBV18 and TRBJ2-7, is NAGVMQNPRHLVRRRGQEARLRCSPMKGHSHVYWYRQLPEEGLKFMVYLQKENIIDESGMPKERFSAEFPKEGPSILRIQQVVRGDSAAYFCASSPETGDEQYFGPGTRLTVT.

For the CDR3, the DNA is TGTGCCAGCAGTTACTGGGCGGGGGGCTACACCTTC. Residues: CASSYWAGGYTF. The gene calls are TRBV6-5 and TRBJ1-2, with D uncertain. V gave up 1 base and J gave up 8 bases, with 8 bases separating them. Germline V lookup: CDR1 MNHEY, CDR2 SVGAGI. This CDR3 is built from 12 residues.

The chain recombines TRBV7-8 with TRBJ2-3; 11 nucleotides agree with TRBD2. J gave up 0 bases and V 5 bases, and 4 bases lay outside the gene matches. Germline values: CDR1 SGHVS, CDR2 FQNEAQ. This CDR3 comprises 16 residues. Written as DNA, the CDR3 is TGTGCCAGCAGCCAGATAGCGGGAGGGAGCACAGATACGCAGTATTTT. This translates into CASSQIAGGSTDTQYF.

In regard to this clone: The junction differs from germline at one of its ends, possibly a read error. As DNA, the CDR3 is TGCAGTGCTGGAGAGCGCGAGCAGTACTTC. Amino acids: CSAGEREQYF. The rearrangement links TRBV20-1 to TRBJ2-7, with D unresolved. The length of the CDR3 is 10 residues. The germline CDR1 and CDR2 sequences are DFQATT and SNEGSKA (reference sequence).

The chain employs TRBV6-1 and TRBJ2-1, with 14 nucleotides matching TRBD2. The germline V gene has CDR1 MNHNS and CDR2 SASEGT. V shed 4 bases and J 0 bases; nucleotides not matched to a gene: 5. CDR3 size: 18 residues. This CDR3 reads CASSGGLAGGPSYNEQFF. Here the CDR3 DNA reads TGTGCCAGCAGTGGCGGACTAGCGGGAGGCCCCTCCTACAATGAGCAGTTCTTC.

The chain couples TRBV18 to TRBJ1-1, with D perhaps matching TRBD1 (6 bases). Per germline, CDR1 KGHSH and CDR2 LQKENI. The V end lost 4 bases, the J end lost 2 bases, and 8 bases lay between the germline ends. The CDR3 is made up of 13 amino acids. The CDR3 region has the DNA TGTGCCAGCTCACAGACAGGAAACACTGAAGCTTTCTTT. Translated, it gives CASSQTGNTEAFF.

This chain joins TRBV20-1 and TRBJ2-3; D unresolved. The CDR3 covers 11 residues. Per germline, CDR1 DFQATT and CDR2 SNEGSKA (reference sequence). The V end was cut by 3 bases, the J end by 6 bases, with 7 bases between. The CDR3 reads CSASIGDTQYF. The CDR3 DNA reads TGCAGTGCTAGTATCGGGGATACGCAGTATTTT.

This chain uses TRBV2 with TRBJ1-5; a weak D match, TRBD1 (6 bases). The CDR3 has 15 residues. V was cut by 7 bases and J by 1 base, with 14 bases left in between. Germline V lookup: CDR1 SNHLY, CDR2 FYNNEI. CDR3 DNA sequence: TGTGCCAGCAAGGGTGGGGACACGAGCAATCAGCCCCAGCATTTT. Translation gives CASKGGDTSNQPQHF.

The gene calls are TRBV11-2 and TRBJ1-1; D unresolved. The CDR3 sequence is 14 residues long. Germline loops: CDR1 SGHAT, CDR2 FQNNGV. V was trimmed by 0 bases and J by 6 bases, leaving 11 bases between them. CDR3 coding DNA: TGTGCCAGCAGCTTAGAAAGGGCGAGGGCTGAAGCTTTCTTT. Residues: CASSLERARAEAFF.

The chain recombines TRBV19 with TRBJ1-5, with D hard to call. Germline V lookup: CDR1 LNHDA, CDR2 SQIVND (reference sequence). The CDR3 runs 13 residues. The V end was cut by 7 bases, the J end by 7 bases, with 14 bases between. CDR3 amino acids: CASMRAEGQPQHF. As DNA, the CDR3 is TGTGCCAGTATGCGTGCGGAGGGCCAGCCCCAGCATTTT.

The gene calls are TRBV15 and TRBJ2-1, with D possibly matching TRBD2 (7 bases). The V and J ends lost 8 bases and 10 bases respectively, with 15 bases between them. This CDR3 has 12 amino acids. Per germline, CDR1 LNHNV and CDR2 YYDKDF (reference sequence). DNA of the CDR3: TGTGCCACCGGGGGGGCCGGTCGAGAGCAGTTCTTC. Its translation is CATGGAGREQFF.

The V and J genes are TRBV5-6 and TRBJ1-5; tentatively, D is TRBD1 (5 bases). With 4 bases removed from V and 2 bases from J, the gap between germline ends came to 10 bases. Germline CDR1 and CDR2: SGHDT and YYEEEE. This CDR3 has 14 residues. CDR3 coding DNA: TGTGCCAGCAGCGCGGGACTTGGCAATCAGCCCCAGCATTTT. Translating gives CASSAGLGNQPQHF.

The rearrangement links TRBV5-4 to TRBJ2-3; a weak D match, TRBD2 (6 bases). Deletions cut 4 bases from V and 0 bases from J, with 15 bases between. This CDR3 has 16 amino acids. Germline V gene sequence: CDR1 SGHNT, CDR2 YYREEE (reference sequence). CDR3 nucleotide sequence: TGTGCCAGCAGCCCTGGGACTTCCCCTAGCACAGATACGCAGTATTTT. Its protein is CASSPGTSPSTDTQYF.

J is TRBJ2-3 and V is TRBV6-5, with D maybe TRBD2 (5 bases). CDR3 length: 15 amino acids. Per germline, CDR1 MNHEY and CDR2 SVGAGI. V lost 6 bases and J lost 0, with 13 bases in between. Here the CDR3 DNA reads TGTGCCAGCAGCCGAGGGCCGGGGAGCACAGATACGCAGTATTTT. As protein: CASSRGPGSTDTQYF.

The gene calls are TRBV5-1 and TRBJ2-3, with TRBD2 matching 7 bases. Germline lookup yields CDR1 SGHRS and CDR2 YFSETQ. The trim removed 2 bases at V and 4 bases at J, leaving 7 bases unmatched. This CDR3 spans 15 amino acids. DNA for the CDR3: TGCGCCAGCAGCTTTGACGCGGGAGTGGCAGATACGCAGTATTTT. It encodes CASSFDAGVADTQYF.

CDR3 amino acids: CASSLAGLTTEAFF. In nucleotides, the CDR3 is TGTGCCAGCAGCTTGGCGGGACTCACCACTGAAGCTTTCTTT. This chain uses TRBV5-6 with TRBJ1-1; D may be TRBD1 (5 bases). Trimming removed 0 bases at V and 4 bases at J, with 10 bases between. The CDR3 sequence is 14 residues long. CDR1 SGHDT and CDR2 YYEEEE come from the germline V gene. Full variable domain (outside the CDR3, taken from reference TRBV5-6 and TRBJ1-1): DAGVTQSPTHLIKTRGQQVTLRCSPKSGHDTVSWYQQALGQGPQFIFQYYEEEERQRGNFPDRFSGHQFPNYSSELNVNALLLGDSALYLCASSLAGLTTEAFFGQGTRLTVV.

This clone has more than one count but fewer than ten. This rearrangement joins TRBV10-1 to TRBJ1-1, with D possibly matching TRBD1 (6 bases). Trimming removed 0 bases at V and 3 bases at J, with 8 bases between. The CDR3 is 14 amino acids. Germline V gene sequence: CDR1 WNHNN, CDR2 SYGVQD (reference sequence). The CDR3, as DNA: TGCGCCAGCAGTGAGTCGGGGGCGGACACTGAAGCTTTCTTT. This encodes CASSESGADTEAFF.

This clone was found a few times. The V call is TRBV6-5, the J call TRBJ1-1; D is perhaps TRBD1 (5 bases). V lost 6 bases and J lost 4, with 15 bases in between. The V gene's germline CDR1 is MNHEY and CDR2 SVGAGI. The CDR3 runs to 14 residues. CDR3 loop: CASRPGLDSTEAFF. CDR3 nucleotides: TGTGCCAGCAGACCAGGGCTGGATAGCACTGAAGCTTTCTTT.

This chain uses TRBV11-3 with TRBJ2-4; 10 bases match TRBD1. CDR1 and CDR2 from the germline V gene are SGHNT and YENEEA. With 4 bases clipped from V and 2 bases from J, the junction kept 8 bases outside the gene matches. The CDR3 runs 17 residues. The CDR3 bases are TGTGCCAGCAGCTCGCCGGGACAGGGGTCTTCCAAAAACATTCAGTACTTC. It specifies CASSSPGQGSSKNIQYF. Full variable domain (remainder filled in from reference TRBV11-3 and TRBJ2-4): EAGVVQSPRYKIIEKKQPVAFWCNPISGHNTLYWYLQNLGQGPELLIRYENEEAVDDSQLPKDRFSAERLKGVDSTLKIQPAELGDSAVYLCASSSPGQGSSKNIQYFGAGTRLSVL.

This clone was recorded a few times. The chain employs TRBV9 and TRBJ1-1; maybe TRBD1 (5 bases). CDR3 length: 14 residues. The V gene's germline CDR1 is SGDLS and CDR2 YYNGEE. V lost 3 bases, J lost 4 bases, and 13 bases lay in between. The CDR3 coding sequence is TGTGCCAGCAGCGCCCGGGTTCAGGGCACTGAAGCTTTCTTT. It encodes CASSARVQGTEAFF.

The chain combines TRBV2 with TRBJ2-7; 10 bases are a match to TRBD2. This CDR3 has 14 amino acids. Per the germline V gene, CDR1 is SNHLY and CDR2 is FYNNEI. V was pared by 11 bases and J by 1 base, with 8 bases of the junction left unmatched. DNA of the CDR3: TGTGCCTGCCTAGGGACTAGCGCATCCTACGAGCAGTACTTC. Protein product: CACLGTSASYEQYF.

The chain couples TRBV28 to TRBJ2-2; 7 bases agree with TRBD1. Germline values: CDR1 MDHEN, CDR2 SYDVKM. Germline trimming cut 7 bases from V and 2 bases from J; bases unmatched to any gene: 16. The CDR3 has 18 residues. The CDR3 DNA is TGTGCCAGCACCTATTTAGATTTGGGGACAGTTAACACCGGGGAGCTGTTTTTT. Translation gives CASTYLDLGTVNTGELFF.

The rearrangement uses TRBV6-1 and TRBJ1-5; a weak D match, TRBD1 (5 bases). The length of the CDR3 is 13 residues. Germline V gene lookup returns CDR1 MNHNS and CDR2 SASEGT. V dropped 6 bases and J dropped 0 bases, with 6 bases sitting between them. CDR3 residues: CASRQDSNQPQHF. In nucleotides, the CDR3 is TGTGCCAGCAGACAGGATAGCAATCAGCCCCAGCATTTT.

This chain connects TRBV10-2 to TRBJ1-1, with TRBD1 identical over 8 bases. V gave up 6 bases and J gave up 4 bases; unmatched junction bases: 4. The CDR3 is made up of 13 amino acids. In germline, CDR1 is WSHSY, CDR2 SAAADI. This chain's CDR3 is CASSDTGGTEAFF. The DNA for the CDR3 is TGCGCCAGCAGCGATACAGGGGGCACTGAAGCTTTCTTT.

This rearrangement joins TRBV6-1 to TRBJ2-5; 9 nucleotides align to TRBD1. Germline assignment: CDR1 MNHNS and CDR2 SASEGT. V lost 7 bases to trimming and J lost 5 bases; unmatched junction nucleotides: 8. The CDR3 totals 14 residues. The CDR3 coding sequence is TGTGCCAGCACTTTACAGGGGGCAGGGGAGACCCAGTACTTC. The encoded protein is CASTLQGAGETQYF.

The chain employs TRBV15 and TRBJ1-2; 7 positions agree with TRBD1. The CDR3 has 17 residues. The V segment lost 1 base and the J segment 3 bases; nucleotides outside the gene matches: 11. CDR1 and CDR2 from the germline V gene are LNHNV and YYDKDF (reference sequence). The chain's CDR3 is CATSRALGAGGYYGYTF. For the CDR3, the DNA is TGTGCCACCAGCAGAGCACTGGGGGCAGGGGGGTACTATGGCTACACCTTC.

The genes are TRBV30 and TRBJ2-5, with 9 bases lining up with TRBD1. CDR1 is GTSNPN, CDR2 SVGIG, per germline (reference sequence). The CDR3 sequence is 13 residues long. The J segment lost 5 bases and the V segment lost 5 bases, leaving 6 bases of the junction unmatched. The CDR3 protein is CAWGDRVGETQYF. The DNA for the CDR3 is TGTGCCTGGGGGGACAGGGTGGGGGAGACCCAGTACTTC.

The chain carries TRBV6-1 and TRBJ2-1; 12 bases map to TRBD2. The junction had 8 bases not matched to a gene; V was cut back by 11 bases and J by 9 bases. This CDR3 is 13 amino acids long. Germline V CDR1 and CDR2: MNHNS, SASEGT. The CDR3 spells CAGRTSGIFEQFF. The DNA of the CDR3 is TGTGCCGGGAGGACTAGCGGGATCTTTGAGCAGTTCTTC.

The chain joins TRBV5-1 to TRBJ2-1; D is possibly TRBD1 (6 bases). CDR3 size: 15 residues. Germline CDR1 is SGHRS and CDR2 is YFSETQ. Trimming shortened V by 1 base and J by 5 bases, and 13 bases separated the two germline ends. Here the CDR3 reads CASSLTGFVDNEQFF. The CDR3 DNA sequence: TGCGCCAGCAGCTTGACAGGGTTTGTAGACAATGAGCAGTTCTTC. The complete variable domain, with remaining parts taken from reference TRBV5-1 and TRBJ2-1, reads KAGVTQTPRYLIKTRGQQVTLSCSPISGHRSVSWYQQTPGQGLQFLFEYFSETQRNKGNFPGRFSGRQFSNSRSEMNVSTLELGDSALYLCASSLTGFVDNEQFFGPGTRLTVL.